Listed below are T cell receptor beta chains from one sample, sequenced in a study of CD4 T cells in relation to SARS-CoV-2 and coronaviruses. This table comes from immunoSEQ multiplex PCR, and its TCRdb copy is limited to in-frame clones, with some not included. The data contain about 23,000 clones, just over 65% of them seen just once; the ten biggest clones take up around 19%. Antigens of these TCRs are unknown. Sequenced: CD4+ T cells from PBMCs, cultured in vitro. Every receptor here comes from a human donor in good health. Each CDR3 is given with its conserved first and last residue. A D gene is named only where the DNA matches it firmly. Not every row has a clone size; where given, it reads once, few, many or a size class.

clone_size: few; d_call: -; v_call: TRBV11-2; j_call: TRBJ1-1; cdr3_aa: CASSLARSGSMNTEAFF; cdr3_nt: TGTGCCAGCAGCTTAGCCCGCTCCGGTTCTATGAACACTGAAGCTTTCTTT
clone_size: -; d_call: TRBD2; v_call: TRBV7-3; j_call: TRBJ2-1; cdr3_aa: CASSSSGGLYNEQFF; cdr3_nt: TGTGCCAGCAGCTCTAGCGGGGGACTCTACAATGAGCAGTTCTTC
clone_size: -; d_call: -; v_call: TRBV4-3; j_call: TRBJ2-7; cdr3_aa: CASSQARGPNSPWTSAEQYF; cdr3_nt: TGCGCCAGCAGCCAAGCTAGGGGACCGAATTCACCCTGGACATCGGCCGAGCAGTACTTC
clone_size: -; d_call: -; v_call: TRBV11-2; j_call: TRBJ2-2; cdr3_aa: CASSPMEGELFF; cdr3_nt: TGTGCCAGCAGCCCTATGGAGGGGGAGCTGTTTTTT
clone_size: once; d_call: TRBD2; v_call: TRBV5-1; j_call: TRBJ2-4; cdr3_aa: CASSSGLAGALAKNIQYF; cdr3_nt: TGCGCCAGCAGCTCCGGACTAGCGGGAGCCCTAGCCAAAAACATTCAGTACTTC
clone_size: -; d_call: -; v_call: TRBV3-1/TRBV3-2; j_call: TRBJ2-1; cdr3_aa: CASSQGGRAGIEQFF; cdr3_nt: TGTGCCAGCAGCCAAGGGGGGCGGGCGGGTATTGAGCAGTTCTTC
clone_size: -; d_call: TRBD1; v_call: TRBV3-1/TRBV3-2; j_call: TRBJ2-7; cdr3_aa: CASSQETGVHEQYF; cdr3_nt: TGTGCCAGCAGCCAAGAGACAGGGGTCCACGAGCAGTACTTC
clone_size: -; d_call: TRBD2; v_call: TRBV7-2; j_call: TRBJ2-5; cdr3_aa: CASSPRGGGGETQYF; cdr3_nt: TGTGCCAGCAGTCCGCGGGGCGGGGGAGGAGAGACCCAGTACTTC
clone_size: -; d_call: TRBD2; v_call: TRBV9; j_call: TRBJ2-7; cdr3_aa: CASSVGLAGAYEQYF; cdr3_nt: TGTGCCAGCAGCGTCGGACTAGCGGGAGCCTACGAGCAGTACTTC
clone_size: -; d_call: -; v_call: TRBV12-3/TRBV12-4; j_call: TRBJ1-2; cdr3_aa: CASSRNGGRGYTF; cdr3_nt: TGTGCCAGCAGTAGAAATGGGGGTCGGGGCTACACCTTC
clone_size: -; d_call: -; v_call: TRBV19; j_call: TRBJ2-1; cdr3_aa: CASSFQGRNYNEQFF; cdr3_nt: TGTGCCAGTAGTTTCCAGGGGCGTAATTACAATGAGCAGTTCTTC
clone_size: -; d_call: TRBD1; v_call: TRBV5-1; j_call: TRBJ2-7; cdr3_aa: CASSLGDRSSYEQYF; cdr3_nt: TGCGCCAGCAGCTTGGGGGACAGATCCTCCTACGAGCAGTACTTC
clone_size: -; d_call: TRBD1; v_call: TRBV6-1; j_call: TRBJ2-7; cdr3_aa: CASSDGTGSYEQYF; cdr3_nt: TGTGCCAGCAGTGACGGGACAGGGTCCTACGAGCAGTACTTC
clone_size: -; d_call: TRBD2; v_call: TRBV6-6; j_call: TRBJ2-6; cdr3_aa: CASSQRDRGGLAGVSGANVLTF; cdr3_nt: TGTGCCAGCAGTCAGCGGGACAGGGGGGGACTAGCGGGAGTTTCTGGGGCCAACGTCCTGACTTTC
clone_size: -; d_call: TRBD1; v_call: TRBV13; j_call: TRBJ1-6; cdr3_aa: CASSYRQGPLYNSPLHF; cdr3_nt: TGTGCCAGCAGTTATAGACAGGGCCCCCTCTATAATTCACCCCTCCACTTT
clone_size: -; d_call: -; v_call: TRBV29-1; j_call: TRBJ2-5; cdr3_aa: CSVATEGETQYF; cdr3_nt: TGCAGCGTTGCCACTGAGGGGGAGACCCAGTACTTC
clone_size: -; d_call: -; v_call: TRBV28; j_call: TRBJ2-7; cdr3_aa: CASSPPWREQYF; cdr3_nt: TGTGCCAGCAGTCCCCCTTGGAGGGAGCAGTACTTC
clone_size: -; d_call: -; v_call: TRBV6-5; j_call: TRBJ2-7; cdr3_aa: CASSSRQRRAYEQYF; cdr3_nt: TGTGCCAGCAGTTCGCGACAACGTCGGGCCTACGAGCAGTACTTC
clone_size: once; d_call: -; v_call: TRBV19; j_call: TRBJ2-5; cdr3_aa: CASSIEGPRETQYF; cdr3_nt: TGTGCCAGTAGTATTGAGGGACCTCGAGAGACCCAGTACTTC
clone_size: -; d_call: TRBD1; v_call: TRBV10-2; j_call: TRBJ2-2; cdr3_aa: CASSERTGSAELFF; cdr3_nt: TGCGCCAGCAGTGAAAGGACAGGGAGTGCGGAGCTGTTTTTT
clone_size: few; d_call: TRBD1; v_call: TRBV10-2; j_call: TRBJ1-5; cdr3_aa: CASSEGTGYTHF; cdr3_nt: TGCGCCAGCAGTGAGGGGACAGGTTATACGCATTTT
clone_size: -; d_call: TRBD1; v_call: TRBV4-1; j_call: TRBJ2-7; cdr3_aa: CASSQDLGMGTAPESLRYTQYF; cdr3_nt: TGCGCCAGCAGCCAAGATTTGGGGATGGGGACAGCGCCCGAATCTCTCCGTTATACGCAGTACTTC
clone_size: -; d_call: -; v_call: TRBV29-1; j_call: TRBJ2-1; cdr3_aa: CSVEGGVNEQFF; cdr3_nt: TGCAGCGTTGAAGGGGGGGTCAATGAGCAGTTCTTC
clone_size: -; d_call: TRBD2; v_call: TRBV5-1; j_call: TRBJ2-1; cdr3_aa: CASSSLGLAGSSSYNEQFF; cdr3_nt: TGCGCCAGCAGCTCACTGGGACTAGCGGGATCGAGCTCCTACAATGAGCAGTTCTTC
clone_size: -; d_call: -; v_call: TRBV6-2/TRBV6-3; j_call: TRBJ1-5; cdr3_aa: CASSSTGNNQPQHF; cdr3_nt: TGTGCCAGCAGCTCTACAGGGAACAATCAGCCCCAGCATTTT
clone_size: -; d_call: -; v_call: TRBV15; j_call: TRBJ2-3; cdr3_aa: CATRNRRGASSTDTQYF; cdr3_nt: TGTGCCACCAGAAACCGTCGAGGAGCCTCTAGCACAGATACGCAGTATTTT
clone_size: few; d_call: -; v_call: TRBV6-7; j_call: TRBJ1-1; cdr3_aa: CASSYSDPHKNTEAFF; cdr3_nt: TGTGCCAGCAGTTACTCGGACCCCCACAAGAACACTGAAGCTTTCTTT
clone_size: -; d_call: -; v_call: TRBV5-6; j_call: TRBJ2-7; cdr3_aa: CASTHPRDKASYEQYF; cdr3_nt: TGTGCCAGCACCCACCCCCGGGATAAGGCCTCCTACGAGCAGTACTTC
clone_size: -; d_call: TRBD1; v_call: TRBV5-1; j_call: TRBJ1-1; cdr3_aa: CASSYGQGKTEAFF; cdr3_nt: TGCGCCAGCAGCTACGGACAGGGGAAAACTGAAGCTTTCTTT
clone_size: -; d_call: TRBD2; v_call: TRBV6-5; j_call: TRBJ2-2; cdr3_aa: CASSYSTSSTGELFF; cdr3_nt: TGTGCCAGCAGTTACTCGACTAGCAGCACCGGGGAGCTGTTTTTT
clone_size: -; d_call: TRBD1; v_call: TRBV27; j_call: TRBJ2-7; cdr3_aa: CAPRFEKTGVSEQYF; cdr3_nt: TGTGCCCCCCGGTTCGAAAAGACAGGGGTGAGCGAGCAGTACTTC
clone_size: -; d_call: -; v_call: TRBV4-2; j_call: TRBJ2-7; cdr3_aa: CASSQPTAIQTYEQYF; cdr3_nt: TGTGCCAGCAGCCAGCCTACAGCGATCCAAACCTACGAGCAGTACTTC
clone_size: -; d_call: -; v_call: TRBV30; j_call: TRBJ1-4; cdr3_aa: CACVTTNEKLFF; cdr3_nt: TGTGCTTGTGTGACAACTAATGAAAAACTGTTTTTT
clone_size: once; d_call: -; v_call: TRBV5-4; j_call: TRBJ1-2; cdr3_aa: CASSLDRNYGYTF; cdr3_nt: TGTGCCAGCAGCTTGGACCGGAACTATGGCTACACCTTC
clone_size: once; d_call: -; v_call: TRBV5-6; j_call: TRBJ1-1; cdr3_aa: CASSFAYRGTEAFF; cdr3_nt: TGTGCCAGCAGCTTTGCCTATAGGGGCACTGAAGCTTTCTTT
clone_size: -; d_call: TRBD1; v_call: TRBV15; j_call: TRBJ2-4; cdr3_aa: CATSRDQGQGAKNIQYF; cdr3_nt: TGTGCCACCAGCAGAGATCAGGGACAGGGTGCCAAAAACATTCAGTACTTC
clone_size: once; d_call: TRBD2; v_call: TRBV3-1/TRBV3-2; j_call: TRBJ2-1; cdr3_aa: CASSPILAGGHSEQFF; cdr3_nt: TGTGCCAGCAGCCCGATCTTAGCGGGGGGGCATTCTGAGCAGTTCTTC
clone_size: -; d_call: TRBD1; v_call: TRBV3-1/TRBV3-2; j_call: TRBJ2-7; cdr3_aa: CASSQDFTGGNEQYF; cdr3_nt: TGTGCCAGCAGCCAAGATTTTACAGGGGGGAACGAGCAGTACTTC
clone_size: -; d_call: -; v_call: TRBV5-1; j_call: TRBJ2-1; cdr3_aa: CASSLVPGTYNEQFF; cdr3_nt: TGCGCCAGCAGCTTGGTTCCAGGGACTTACAATGAGCAGTTCTTC
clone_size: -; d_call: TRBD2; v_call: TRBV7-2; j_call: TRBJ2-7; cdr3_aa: CASSASGRANEQYF; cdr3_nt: TGTGCCAGCAGCGCGAGCGGGAGAGCGAACGAGCAGTACTTC
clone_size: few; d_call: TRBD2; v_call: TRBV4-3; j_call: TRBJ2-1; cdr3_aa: CASITGGLVSSYNEQFF; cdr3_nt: TGCGCCAGCATCACCGGGGGACTAGTTAGCTCCTACAATGAGCAGTTCTTC
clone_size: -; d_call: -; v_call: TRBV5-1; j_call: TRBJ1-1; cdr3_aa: CASSLVGDTEAFF; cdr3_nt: TGCGCCAGCAGCTTGGTCGGGGACACTGAAGCTTTCTTT
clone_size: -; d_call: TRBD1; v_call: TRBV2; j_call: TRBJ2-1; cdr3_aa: CASSSTGVLVNNEQFF; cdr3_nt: TGTGCCAGTTCCTCGACAGGGGTATTAGTCAACAATGAGCAGTTCTTC
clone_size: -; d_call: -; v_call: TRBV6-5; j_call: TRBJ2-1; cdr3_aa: CASSPAAARHREQFF; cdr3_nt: TGTGCCAGCAGCCCCGCGGCCGCCCGTCACAGAGAGCAGTTCTTC
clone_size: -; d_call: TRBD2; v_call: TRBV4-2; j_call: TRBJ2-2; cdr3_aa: CASSRGRDTGELFF; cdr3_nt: TGTGCCAGCAGCCGAGGGAGGGACACCGGGGAGCTGTTTTTT
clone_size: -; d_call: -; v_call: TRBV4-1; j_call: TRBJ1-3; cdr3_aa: CASGGSGNTIYF; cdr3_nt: TGCGCCAGCGGGGGCTCTGGAAACACCATATATTTT
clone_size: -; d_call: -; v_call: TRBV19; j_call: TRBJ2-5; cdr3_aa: CASSIGLALETQYF; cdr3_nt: TGTGCCAGTAGTATTGGACTTGCCTTGGAGACCCAGTACTTC
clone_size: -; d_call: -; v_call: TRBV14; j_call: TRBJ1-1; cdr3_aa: CASSPFAGYTEAFF; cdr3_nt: TGTGCCAGCAGCCCCTTTGCGGGATACACTGAAGCTTTCTTT
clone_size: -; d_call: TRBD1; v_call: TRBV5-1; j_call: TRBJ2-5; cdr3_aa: CASSSRQGKETQYF; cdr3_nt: TGCGCCAGCAGCTCCAGACAGGGGAAAGAGACCCAGTACTTC
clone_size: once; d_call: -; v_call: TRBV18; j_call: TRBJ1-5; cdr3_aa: CASSPGRGSNQPQHF; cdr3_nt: TGTGCCAGCTCACCAGGCAGGGGATCCAATCAGCCCCAGCATTTT